The 18 T cell receptor beta chains below were found in one sample sequenced in a study of cytomegalovirus exposure and HLA in healthy donors. Both 60 Vbeta primers and 13 Jbeta primers went into the PCR. The table came from immunoSEQ multiplex PCR; TCRdb's copy has only in-frame clones and leaves some out. The sample has roughly 120,000 clones, approximately 80% seen once. The sample was PBMCs. The source of these receptors is a human donor in good health.

V is TRBV6-1 and J is TRBJ1-2; 7 bases are shared with TRBD1. From germline, CDR1 is MNHNS and CDR2 SASEGT. The CDR3 length is 15 residues. The J segment lost 0 bases and the V segment lost 6 bases, leaving 7 bases of the junction unmatched. CDR3 bases: TGTGCCAGCAGGGTACAGGGGTCAGCTAACTATGGCTACACCTTC. Translated: CASRVQGSANYGYTF.

The chain is built from TRBV2 and TRBJ2-3; D may be TRBD1 (7 bases). Germline loops: CDR1 SNHLY, CDR2 FYNNEI. The CDR3 extends over 13 amino acids. V was trimmed by 11 bases and J by 7 bases, leaving 19 bases between them. CDR3 amino acids: CAPSGGHANTQYF. The DNA of the CDR3 is TGTGCCCCCTCAGGGGGGCACGCAAATACGCAGTATTTT. Full variable domain (remainder filled in from reference TRBV2 and TRBJ2-3): EPEVTQTPSHQVTQMGQEVILRCVPISNHLYFYWYRQILGQKVEFLVSFYNNEISEKSEIFDDQFSVERPDGSNFTLKIRSTKLEDSAMYFCAPSGGHANTQYFGPGTRLTVL.

The chain uses TRBV29-1 and TRBJ1-1, with D possibly TRBD1 on 5 matching bases. CDR1 and CDR2 (germline): SQVTM, ANQGSEA. The CDR3 sequence is 12 residues long. V was pared by 6 bases and J by 1 base, with 9 bases between. CDR3 sequence reads: CSVRGGNTEAFF. CDR3 in DNA: TGCAGCGTGCGGGGGGGGAACACTGAAGCTTTCTTT.

This clone is a singleton in its sample. One end of the junction is discordant with germline, which a read error may explain. CDR3 DNA sequence: TGTGCTAGCAGACGAAGCGGGGATACCGGGGAGCTGTTTTTT. Amino acid sequence: CASRRSGDTGELFF. The rearrangement joins TRBV7-7 to TRBJ2-2; 7 bases match TRBD2. The CDR3 extends over 14 amino acids. Germline V gene lookup returns CDR1 SSHAT and CDR2 FNYEAQ (reference sequence). Full variable domain (outside the CDR3, taken from reference TRBV7-7 and TRBJ2-2): GAGVSQSPRYKVTKRGQDVTLRCDPISSHATLYWYQQALGQGPEFLTYFNYEAQPDKSGLPSDRFSAERPEGSISTLTIQRTEQRDSAMYRCASRRSGDTGELFFGEGSRLTVL.

V and J are TRBV5-5 and TRBJ1-4; perhaps TRBD1 as D (5 bases). Germline-derived CDR1 and CDR2 are SGHKS and YYEKEE (reference sequence). The CDR3 runs to 15 residues. Trimming left V 2 bases short and J 7 bases short, with 15 bases between. CDR3 coding DNA: TGTGCCAGCAGCTTCGGGGCGGGGTTTGGTGAAAAACTGTTTTTT. This codes for CASSFGAGFGEKLFF.

The rearrangement links TRBV5-1 to TRBJ1-1, with 8 nucleotides matching TRBD1. Germline lookup yields CDR1 SGHRS and CDR2 YFSETQ. V trimming: 4 bases; J trimming: 5 bases; junction bases outside the gene matches: 7. The CDR3 contains 14 residues. CDR3 amino acids: CASSIGQGATEAFF. Here the CDR3 DNA reads TGCGCCAGCAGCATAGGACAGGGTGCGACTGAAGCTTTCTTT.

The chain combines TRBV29-1 with TRBJ2-7; D is possibly TRBD2 (6 bases). Germline V gene lookup returns CDR1 SQVTM and CDR2 ANQGSEA. Trimming shortened V by 7 bases and J by 3 bases, and 10 bases separated the two germline ends. The CDR3 runs 11 residues. CDR3 sequence reads: CSGGDYYEQYF. CDR3 nucleotide sequence: TGCAGCGGGGGGGATTACTACGAGCAGTACTTC.

This chain connects TRBV4-1 to TRBJ1-6; 8 nucleotides align to TRBD1. Looked up from germline, CDR1 is MGHRA and CDR2 is YSYEKL. There are 14 residues in the CDR3. J was trimmed by 10 bases and V by 5 bases; bases with no gene match: 7. CDR3 DNA: TGCGCCAGCAGCTACGAGACAGGGGTCTCACCCCTCCACTTT. Its translation: CASSYETGVSPLHF.

This sequence joins TRBV19 and TRBJ1-5, with 8 bases that match TRBD1. Germline V gene data show CDR1 as LNHDA and CDR2 as SQIVND (reference sequence). The length of the CDR3 is 15 residues. After removal of 8 bases from V and 4 bases from J, the junction contained 10 bases not matched to a gene. The CDR3 sequence: CASSHRGYGNQPQHF. CDR3 DNA sequence: TGTGCCAGTTCCCACAGGGGGTACGGGAATCAGCCCCAGCATTTT.

This clone appeared a few times. The rearrangement uses TRBV19 and TRBJ1-4; 7 bases are a match to TRBD1. J lost 7 bases, V lost 6 bases, and 5 bases had no gene match. Germline CDR1 reads LNHDA; CDR2 reads SQIVND (reference sequence). This CDR3 region has 13 residues. CDR3 amino acids: CASRKTGSEKLFF. The CDR3 DNA follows: TGTGCCAGTAGGAAGACAGGGAGTGAAAAACTGTTTTTT.

This clone was counted a few times. The chain joins TRBV5-4 to TRBJ1-1; 7 nucleotides line up with TRBD1. The trim removed 0 bases at V and 2 bases at J, leaving 7 bases unmatched. This CDR3 is 16 amino acids long. The germline V gene encodes CDR1 SGHNT and CDR2 YYREEE (reference sequence). The CDR3: CASSLEVTGINTEAFF. CDR3 sequence (DNA): TGTGCCAGCAGCTTGGAGGTGACAGGGATAAACACTGAAGCTTTCTTT.

The chain has TRBV28 and TRBJ1-1, with D uncertain. CDR1 and CDR2 (germline): MDHEN, SYDVKM. V lost 7 bases to trimming and J lost 1 base, with 16 bases between them. This CDR3 is built from 15 residues. CDR3 in DNA: TGTGCCAGCAATCCCAGGATGATGGCGAACACTGAAGCTTTCTTT. It is translated as CASNPRMMANTEAFF.

J is TRBJ2-5 and V is TRBV4-1, with 8 positions matching TRBD1. The assigned J gene may be wrong: the sequence end matches TRBJ2-7 better. CDR3 length: 20 amino acids. CDR1 MGHRA and CDR2 YSYEKL come from the germline V gene. CDR3 residues: CASSPLGRGGTGGHTYEQYF. The CDR3 DNA reads as TGCGCCAGCAGCCCCCTCGGGCGGGGCGGGACAGGAGGGCACACCTACGAGCAGTACTTC.

This chain connects TRBV2 to TRBJ1-1; the D is unclear. V lost 8 bases to trimming and J lost 11 bases, with 18 bases between them. The germline V gene encodes CDR1 SNHLY and CDR2 FYNNEI. The CDR3 runs 12 residues. The CDR3 sequence is CASGGSGVMAFF. The CDR3 DNA reads as TGTGCCAGCGGAGGGAGTGGGGTCATGGCTTTCTTT.

The chain couples TRBV9 to TRBJ2-3, with TRBD2 matching over 11 bases. This CDR3 region has 15 residues. The ends lost 5 bases at V and 6 bases at J; junction bases unmatched: 8. CDR1 is SGDLS, CDR2 YYNGEE, per germline. CDR3 loop: CASSKTSGASDTQYF. CDR3 sequence (DNA): TGTGCCAGCAGTAAGACTAGCGGGGCGTCCGATACGCAGTATTTT.

The V call is TRBV6-1, the J call TRBJ2-4; D is perhaps TRBD2 (7 bases). This CDR3 spans 15 amino acids. With 8 bases removed from V and 0 bases from J, the gap between germline ends came to 14 bases. The germline gives CDR1 MNHNS, CDR2 SASEGT. The CDR3 sequence: CASEGGELAKNIQYF. In nucleotides, the CDR3 is TGTGCCAGCGAGGGGGGGGAATTAGCCAAAAACATTCAGTACTTC.

The CDR3 DNA reads as TGTGCCACCCTGGGGACAGGGGTTGGCTACACCTTC. Translated: CATLGTGVGYTF. The rearrangement links TRBV19 to TRBJ1-2, with 10 bases fitting TRBD1. Losses at the gene ends were 10 bases for V and 7 bases for J; bases not matched to a gene: 6. The germline CDR1 and CDR2 sequences are LNHDA and SQIVND (reference sequence). The CDR3 length is 12 residues.

This rearrangement joins TRBV6-4 to TRBJ1-5, with 7 bases identical to TRBD1. Trimming took 5 bases from V and 15 from J; bases not matched to a gene: 10. This CDR3 has 12 amino acids. Germline-derived CDR1 and CDR2 are MRHNA and SNTAGT. The CDR3 protein is CASSYGDSSPHF. CDR3 in DNA: TGTGCCAGCAGTTACGGGGACAGTTCTCCGCATTTT.